This TCR beta chain was recovered during a study of blood T cell repertoires in COVID-19. J lost 4 bases, V lost 2 bases, and 18 bases had no gene match. CDR3 length: 19 residues. The V gene's germline CDR1 is SGHNT and CDR2 YYREEE (reference sequence). Produced via immunoSEQ multiplex PCR; TCRdb's table is partial and in-frame only. Found here are more than 95,000 clones, roughly 80% of them singletons; the top ten hold about 6.6%. J is TRBJ2-5 and V is TRBV5-4, with TRBD2 identical over 9 bases. This receptor was identified in a man in his 70s with acute or convalescent COVID-19. Specimen: peripheral blood. The DNA for the CDR3 is TGTGCCAGCAGCTTTAGCCGTTTTGAGTTAGCGGGAGTGGGAGAGACCCAGTACTTC. It is translated as CASSFSRFELAGVGETQYF.